A single sample is the source of the 26 T cell receptor beta chains below, sequenced in a study of vaccination and CD4 T cells after COVID-19. Treatment of the sample: approximately 11-day PBMC culture with coronavirus spike peptide pools or control peptides (ViraFEST assay). The antigens these receptors bind are not known. An Oncomine TCR Beta short-read assay was used to sequence the DNA from cultured CD4+ T cells. TCRdb re-analysed the PCR reads in MiXCR, keeping a single row per CDR3 protein. The repertoire includes around 20,000 distinct CDR3 sequences, 42% of them detected once, and around 27% sits in the top ten. The source was CD4+ T cells from blood, cultured in vitro, collected before SARS-CoV-2 vaccination. The source of these receptors is a human donor who received a COVID-19 vaccine.

This clonotype was seen more than once but under ten times. This chain joins TRBV20-1 and TRBJ2-1; 8 bases fit TRBD1. The CDR3 is 16 amino acids. With 1 base clipped from V and 3 bases from J, the junction kept 8 bases outside the gene matches. Germline V gene data show CDR1 as DFQATT and CDR2 as SNEGSKA (reference sequence). As DNA, the CDR3 is TGCAGTGCTAGAGCTCCGGGACAGGTGATCTACAATGAGCAGTTCTTC. This codes for CSARAPGQVIYNEQFF.

This chain connects TRBV2 to TRBJ1-1, with 10 nucleotides matching TRBD1. The CDR3 is made up of 15 amino acids. Germline values: CDR1 SNHLY, CDR2 FYNNEI. V was pared by 4 bases and J by 4 bases, with 6 bases of the junction left unmatched. This chain's CDR3 is CASSVDRDRGTEAFF. The CDR3 region has the DNA TGTGCCAGCAGTGTAGACCGGGACAGGGGCACTGAAGCTTTCTTT.

V is TRBV6-5 and J is TRBJ2-3; TRBD2 matches at 7 bases. With 2 bases clipped from V and 1 base from J, the junction kept 3 bases outside the gene matches. CDR1 and CDR2 from the germline V gene are MNHEY and SVGAGI. CDR3 size: 15 residues. CDR3 DNA sequence: TGTGCCAGCAGTTACGTTGGGGGGGGCACAGATACGCAGTATTTT. Its translation: CASSYVGGGTDTQYF.

The chain couples TRBV20-1 to TRBJ2-5, with 8 bases lining up with TRBD1. J was trimmed by 5 bases and V by 5 bases; bases with no gene match: 19. Germline V gene data show CDR1 as DFQATT and CDR2 as SNEGSKA (reference sequence). CDR3 length: 17 residues. The CDR3 reads CSALPGTGRGWLETQYF. The CDR3 nucleotides read TGCAGTGCTCTCCCGGGGACAGGCAGAGGGTGGTTGGAGACCCAGTACTTC.

The chain uses TRBV10-1 and TRBJ1-5, with D hard to call. Deletions cut 3 bases from V and 7 bases from J, with 10 bases between. The CDR3 sequence is 13 residues long. Germline V gives CDR1 WNHNN, CDR2 SYGVQD (reference sequence). This CDR3 is CASSDSLEQPQHF. In nucleotides, the CDR3 is TGCGCCAGCAGTGATAGCCTCGAACAGCCCCAGCATTTT.

The chain employs TRBV5-5 and TRBJ2-3, with 14 bases that match TRBD2. The junction had 9 bases not matched to a gene; V was cut back by 4 bases and J by 8 bases. CDR1 and CDR2 (germline): SGHKS, YYEKEE (reference sequence). This CDR3 region has 16 residues. The CDR3 bases are TGTGCCAGCAGCCGGACTAGCGGGGGGCCGGGGGGTACGCAGTATTTT. Translating it yields CASSRTSGGPGGTQYF.

In its sample, this clonotype was seen a few times. The rearrangement links TRBV5-1 to TRBJ2-2; D is uncertain. Germline values: CDR1 SGHRS, CDR2 YFSETQ. V was cut by 1 base and J by 9 bases, with 13 bases left in between. The CDR3 covers 14 residues. The chain's CDR3 is CASSLMSNFRELFF. The CDR3 bases are TGCGCCAGCAGCTTGATGAGTAACTTCCGGGAGCTGTTTTTT.

V gene TRBV5-4 combines with J gene TRBJ2-5; D may be TRBD2 (6 bases). The CDR3 has 13 amino acids. V was trimmed by 0 bases and J by 7 bases, leaving 10 bases between them. Germline V gene sequence: CDR1 SGHNT, CDR2 YYREEE (reference sequence). CDR3 region: CASSLELEGTQYF. The CDR3 region has the DNA TGTGCCAGCAGCTTGGAACTGGAGGGGACCCAGTACTTC.

The chain carries TRBV29-1 and TRBJ2-5; D is tentatively TRBD1 or TRBD2 (5 bases each). Trimming left V 7 bases short and J 0 bases short, with 18 bases between. The CDR3 is made up of 15 amino acids. CDR1 SQVTM and CDR2 ANQGSEA come from the germline V gene. The chain's CDR3 is CSGRRGPHYQETQYF. In DNA form, the CDR3 reads TGCAGCGGGCGAAGGGGACCGCACTACCAAGAGACCCAGTACTTC.

V is TRBV5-4 and J is TRBJ2-7; D may be TRBD2 (5 bases). The V gene lost 5 bases and the J gene lost 7 bases, with 16 bases spanning the gap. The germline V gene encodes CDR1 SGHNT and CDR2 YYREEE (reference sequence). This CDR3 comprises 13 residues. CDR3 DNA: TGTGCCAGCAGAAGGACTGATCAACCAGAGCAGTACTTC. Its protein is CASRRTDQPEQYF. The variable domain in full, with the rest retrieved from reference TRBV5-4 and TRBJ2-7, is ETGVTQSPTHLIKTRGQQVTLRCSSQSGHNTVSWYQQALGQGPQFIFQYYREEENGRGNFPPRFSGLQFPNYSSELNVNALELDDSALYLCASRRTDQPEQYFGPGTRLTVT.

This clonotype showed up just a few times. The chain carries TRBV20-1 and TRBJ1-2; D might be TRBD1 (6 bases). CDR1 is DFQATT and CDR2 is SNEGSKA in the germline V gene (reference sequence). Deletions cut 4 bases from V and 2 bases from J, with 11 bases between. This CDR3 contains 13 residues. The CDR3 DNA reads as TGCAGTGCTAAAAGACAGGACAACTATGGCTACACCTTC. Translation gives CSAKRQDNYGYTF.

The chain combines TRBV12-3 or TRBV12-4 with TRBJ1-5, with D hard to call. The V gene lost 6 bases and the J gene lost 5 bases, with 17 bases spanning the gap. The CDR3 sequence is 15 residues long. CDR3 amino acids: CASRGMGGYDQPQHF. The CDR3 DNA sequence: TGTGCCAGCAGGGGAATGGGCGGATACGATCAGCCCCAGCATTTT.

This rearrangement joins TRBV30 to TRBJ2-3; D assignment may be TRBD1 or TRBD2 (5 bases each). The CDR3 spans 12 residues. Trimming shortened V by 0 bases and J by 11 bases, and 12 bases separated the two germline ends. Germline CDR1 and CDR2: GTSNPN and SVGIG (reference sequence). The CDR3 region is CAWSVMGTRQYF. CDR3 nucleotide sequence: TGTGCCTGGAGTGTGATGGGGACCCGGCAGTATTTT.

Relative to its sample, this clonotype is medium-sized. The chain carries TRBV12-3 or TRBV12-4 and TRBJ2-5, with D unclear. The CDR3 covers 14 residues. Trimming left V 1 base short and J 1 base short, with 7 bases between. CDR3 nucleotides: TGTGCCAGCAGTTTAGGGGTACTCCAAGAGACCCAGTACTTC. This sequence encodes CASSLGVLQETQYF.

In this sample, this clonotype turned up a few times. J is TRBJ2-2 and V is TRBV5-8; 9 positions match TRBD1. This CDR3 contains 16 residues. CDR1 is SGHTS and CDR2 is YDEGEE in the germline V gene. Trimming took 4 bases from V and 3 from J; bases not matched to a gene: 7. CDR3 sequence reads: CASSIRTGADTGELFF. The DNA for the CDR3 is TGTGCCAGCAGCATAAGGACAGGGGCGGACACCGGGGAGCTGTTTTTT. The full variable domain, completed using reference TRBV5-8 and TRBJ2-2, is EAGVTQSPTHLIKTRGQQATLRCSPISGHTSVYWYQQALGLGLQFLLWYDEGEERNRGNFPPRFSGRQFPNYSSELNVNALELEDSALYLCASSIRTGADTGELFFGEGSRLTVL.

The chain links TRBV12-3 or TRBV12-4 to TRBJ1-1; weak D call: TRBD1 (5 bases). The CDR3 spans 16 residues. V dropped 3 bases and J dropped 2 bases, with 16 bases sitting between them. The CDR3 is CASSLGTGPTNTEAFF. The CDR3 bases are TGTGCCAGCAGTTTGGGGACGGGACCGACCAACACTGAAGCTTTCTTT.

The sample holds a few counts of this clonotype. This chain connects TRBV27 to TRBJ2-5; 7 nucleotides agree with TRBD1. V lost 5 bases and J lost 3; bases outside the gene matches: 6. CDR3 size: 14 residues. Germline V lookup: CDR1 MNHEY, CDR2 SMNVEV (reference sequence). The CDR3 spells CASSPLDRKETQYF. The CDR3 nucleotides read TGTGCCAGCAGTCCGCTGGACAGGAAAGAGACCCAGTACTTC.

The genes are TRBV2 and TRBJ1-2, with D possibly TRBD1 on 5 matching bases. The V end was cut by 1 base, the J end by 7 bases, with 16 bases between. The germline V gene encodes CDR1 SNHLY and CDR2 FYNNEI. CDR3 size: 15 residues. The CDR3 DNA reads as TGTGCCAGCAGTGAAGGTGGCGCAGGGCTGGGTGGCTACACCTTC. It is translated as CASSEGGAGLGGYTF.

There are a few counts of this clonotype. This sequence joins TRBV20-1 and TRBJ2-5; 10 bases are shared with TRBD2. The CDR3 loop spans 17 amino acids. Germline V CDR1 and CDR2: DFQATT, SNEGSKA (reference sequence). With 3 bases clipped from V and 7 bases from J, the junction kept 17 bases outside the gene matches. CDR3 loop: CSARNRLAGVEGVTQYF. The CDR3 nucleotides are TGCAGTGCTAGGAATCGGCTAGCGGGGGTCGAGGGGGTGACCCAGTACTTC.

This CDR3 is CASSSLGSIMVSNQPQHF. In nucleotides, the CDR3 is TGTGCCAGCAGTTCCCTTGGGTCCATCATGGTTAGCAATCAGCCCCAGCATTTT. V and J are TRBV12-3 or TRBV12-4 and TRBJ1-5; the D is unclear. Trimming shortened V by 4 bases and J by 0 bases, and 19 bases separated the two germline ends. There are 18 residues in the CDR3.

This sequence joins TRBV6-1 and TRBJ1-5, with TRBD1 matching 8 bases. CDR3 length equals 16 residues. Germline CDR1 MNHNS, CDR2 SASEGT. V lost 6 bases and J lost 1; bases outside the gene matches: 8. The CDR3 reads CASRLGQAQSNQPQHF. The CDR3 DNA follows: TGTGCCAGCAGACTGGGACAGGCCCAAAGCAATCAGCCCCAGCATTTT.

V and J are TRBV19 and TRBJ1-2; 10 bases align to TRBD1. Germline lookup yields CDR1 LNHDA and CDR2 SQIVND (reference sequence). Trimming at V came to 7 bases and at J to 8 bases, leaving 10 bases not matched to a gene. There are 14 residues in the CDR3. This CDR3 is CASNSGTGVGGYTF. The DNA of the CDR3 is TGTGCCAGTAACTCGGGGACAGGGGTGGGCGGCTACACCTTC.

Only a few counts were recorded for this clonotype. V gene TRBV5-1 combines with J gene TRBJ2-7, with 8 bases identical to TRBD2. With 1 base clipped from V and 2 bases from J, the junction kept 2 bases outside the gene matches. Germline CDR1 and CDR2: SGHRS and YFSETQ. This CDR3 is 14 amino acids long. In nucleotides, the CDR3 is TGCGCCAGCAGCTTGCCAGCGGGGGCCTACGAGCAGTACTTC. Translated: CASSLPAGAYEQYF. Full variable domain (rest looked up from reference TRBV5-1 and TRBJ2-7): KAGVTQTPRYLIKTRGQQVTLSCSPISGHRSVSWYQQTPGQGLQFLFEYFSETQRNKGNFPGRFSGRQFSNSRSEMNVSTLELGDSALYLCASSLPAGAYEQYFGPGTRLTVT.

The rearrangement uses TRBV9 and TRBJ2-1, with 13 bases lining up with TRBD2. The CDR3 is 19 amino acids. Germline V gene lookup returns CDR1 SGDLS and CDR2 YYNGEE. J was trimmed by 2 bases and V by 2 bases; bases with no gene match: 10. CDR3 coding DNA: TGTGCCAGCAGCGTCCACACTAGCGGGGGGGCCGTCGCCTACAATGAGCAGTTCTTC. This translates into CASSVHTSGGAVAYNEQFF. The full variable domain, with the rest looked up from reference TRBV9 and TRBJ2-1, is DSGVTQTPKHLITATGQRVTLRCSPRSGDLSVYWYQQSLDQGLQFLIQYYNGEERAKGNILERFSAQQFPDLHSELNLSSLELGDSALYFCASSVHTSGGAVAYNEQFFGPGTRLTVL.

This clonotype is medium-sized within its sample. This chain joins TRBV2 and TRBJ1-1, with 7 bases matching TRBD1. Germline V gene lookup returns CDR1 SNHLY and CDR2 FYNNEI. The CDR3 runs to 14 residues. The V and J ends lost 8 bases and 2 bases, in that order; junction bases with no gene match: 8. CDR3 protein: CASAKRGGNTEAFF. As DNA, the CDR3 is TGTGCCAGCGCAAAAAGAGGGGGCAACACTGAAGCTTTCTTT.

The chain recombines TRBV2 with TRBJ2-5; 10 positions agree with TRBD2. The CDR3 is 16 amino acids. Germline V gives CDR1 SNHLY, CDR2 FYNNEI. The junction had 13 bases not matched to a gene; V was cut back by 7 bases and J by 5 bases. The CDR3: CASMIAAGGYEETQYF. Written as DNA, the CDR3 is TGTGCCAGCATGATAGCAGCGGGGGGGTATGAGGAGACCCAGTACTTC.